This T cell receptor (beta chain) derives from a study of identifying expanded T cells in peripheral blood. Assay: immunoSEQ multiplex PCR; the TCRdb copy retains only in-frame clones and omits some. The data contain about 53,000 clones, about 83% of them seen just once; the ten biggest clones take up 17%. This CDR3 is 12 amino acids long. Trimming stripped 8 bases from V and 4 bases from J, with 11 bases between. Germline-derived CDR1 and CDR2 are SNHLY and FYNNEI. The sequenced material came from blood. V and J are TRBV2 and TRBJ1-2; D might be TRBD1 (5 bases). This receptor was identified in a person between 18 and 69 years old in good health. The CDR3 DNA reads as TGTGCCAGCCGCGGGACTCGCTATGGCTACACCTTC. Translated, it gives CASRGTRYGYTF. The full variable domain, completed using reference TRBV2 and TRBJ1-2, is EPEVTQTPSHQVTQMGQEVILRCVPISNHLYFYWYRQILGQKVEFLVSFYNNEISEKSEIFDDQFSVERPDGSNFTLKIRSTKLEDSAMYFCASRGTRYGYTFGSGTRLTVV.